These 3 T cell receptor beta chains were all obtained from the same sample, sequenced in a study of blood T cell repertoires in COVID-19 (dated by TCRdb to 2018 to 2021). Library construction relied on the immunoSEQ multiplex PCR assay. The table was pulled from immuneACCESS by TCRdb, which kept in-frame rearrangements only. Such tables lose some clones; where checked, under half of the loss comes from unresolved V genes, and the rest has no known cause. Recorded for this sample are 100,000 to 150,000 clones; about two thirds of them occurred a single time. About 0.84% of the sample rests with the top ten. The specimen sequenced was peripheral blood. The source of these receptors is a human donor with acute or convalescent COVID-19. The donor label of this sample is uncertain.

This clone has more than one count but fewer than ten. This chain joins TRBV3-1 (or the pseudogene TRBV3-2) and TRBJ2-2, with 7 bases lining up with TRBD1. V lost 2 bases and J lost 4; bases outside the gene matches: 7. Per the germline V gene, CDR1 is LGHDT and CDR2 is YNNKEL (reference sequence). This CDR3 has 16 amino acids. The CDR3 spells CASSQFRDSSTGELFF. Written as DNA, the CDR3 is TGTGCCAGCAGCCAATTCCGGGACAGTAGCACCGGGGAGCTGTTTTTT.

This chain joins TRBV5-1 and TRBJ1-1; no clear D. The V end was cut by 2 bases, the J end by 1 base, with 9 bases between. The CDR3 runs to 14 residues. CDR1 and CDR2 from the germline V gene are SGHRS and YFSETQ. The chain's CDR3 is CASSFQATNTEAFF. The CDR3 DNA sequence: TGCGCCAGCAGCTTCCAGGCGACGAACACTGAAGCTTTCTTT. Filled out from reference TRBV5-1 and TRBJ1-1, the complete variable domain reads KAGVTQTPRYLIKTRGQQVTLSCSPISGHRSVSWYQQTPGQGLQFLFEYFSETQRNKGNFPGRFSGRQFSNSRSEMNVSTLELGDSALYLCASSFQATNTEAFFGQGTRLTVV.

The chain joins TRBV6-5 to TRBJ2-2, with D maybe TRBD1 (6 bases). Germline CDR1 is MNHEY and CDR2 is SVGAGI. This CDR3 has 14 amino acids. Trimming removed 5 bases from V and 3 bases from J, with 10 bases in between. This CDR3 reads CASSQQGYTGELFF. The CDR3 coding sequence is TGTGCCAGCAGTCAGCAGGGGTACACCGGGGAGCTGTTTTTT.